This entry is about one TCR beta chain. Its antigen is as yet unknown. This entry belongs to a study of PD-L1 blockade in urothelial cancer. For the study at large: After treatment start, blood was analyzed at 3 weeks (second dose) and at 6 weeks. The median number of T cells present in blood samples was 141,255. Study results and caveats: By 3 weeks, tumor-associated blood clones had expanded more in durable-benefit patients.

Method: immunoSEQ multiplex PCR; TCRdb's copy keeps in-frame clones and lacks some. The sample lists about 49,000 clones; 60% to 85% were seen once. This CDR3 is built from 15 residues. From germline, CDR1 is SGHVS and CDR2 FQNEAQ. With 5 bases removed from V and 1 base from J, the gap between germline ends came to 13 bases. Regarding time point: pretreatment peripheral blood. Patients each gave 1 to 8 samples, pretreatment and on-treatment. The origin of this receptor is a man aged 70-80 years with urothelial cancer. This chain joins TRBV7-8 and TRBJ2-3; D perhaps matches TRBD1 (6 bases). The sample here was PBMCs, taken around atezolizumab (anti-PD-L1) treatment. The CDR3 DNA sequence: TGTGCCAGCAGCAGCCGGGACAAACGCACAGATACGCAGTATTTT. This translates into CASSSRDKRTDTQYF.